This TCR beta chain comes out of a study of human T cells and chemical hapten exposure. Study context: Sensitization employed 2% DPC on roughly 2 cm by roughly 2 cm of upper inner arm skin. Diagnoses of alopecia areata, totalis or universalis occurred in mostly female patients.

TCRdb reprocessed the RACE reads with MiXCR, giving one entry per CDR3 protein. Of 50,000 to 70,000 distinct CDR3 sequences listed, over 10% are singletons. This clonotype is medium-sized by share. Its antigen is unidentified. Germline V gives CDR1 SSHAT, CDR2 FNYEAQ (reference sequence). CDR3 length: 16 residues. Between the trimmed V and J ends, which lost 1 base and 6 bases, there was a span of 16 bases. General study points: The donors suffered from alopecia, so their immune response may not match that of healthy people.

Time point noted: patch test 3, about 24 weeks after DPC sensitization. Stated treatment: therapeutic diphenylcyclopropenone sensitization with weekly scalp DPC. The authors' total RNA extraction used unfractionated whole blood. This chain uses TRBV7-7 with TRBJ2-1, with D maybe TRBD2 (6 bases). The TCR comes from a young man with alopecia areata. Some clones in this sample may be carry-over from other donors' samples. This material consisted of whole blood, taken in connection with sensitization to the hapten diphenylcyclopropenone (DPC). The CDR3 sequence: CASSLGRGIQPNEQFF. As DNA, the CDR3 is TGTGCCAGCAGCTTAGGTCGGGGGATACAACCCAATGAGCAGTTCTTC.